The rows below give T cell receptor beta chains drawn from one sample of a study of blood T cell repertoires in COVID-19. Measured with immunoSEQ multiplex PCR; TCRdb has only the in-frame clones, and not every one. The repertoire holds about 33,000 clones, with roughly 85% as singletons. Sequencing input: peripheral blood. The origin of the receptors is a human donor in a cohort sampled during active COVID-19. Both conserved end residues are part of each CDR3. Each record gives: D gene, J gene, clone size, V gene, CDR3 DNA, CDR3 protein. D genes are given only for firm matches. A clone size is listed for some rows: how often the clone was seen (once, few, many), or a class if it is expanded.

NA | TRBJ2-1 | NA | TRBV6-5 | TGTGCCAGCAGTTACGGCGGGAATGAGCAGTTCTTC | CASSYGGNEQFF
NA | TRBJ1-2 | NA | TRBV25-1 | TGTGCCAGCAGTGTTGGCAGGGTGGATGGCTACACCTTC | CASSVGRVDGYTF
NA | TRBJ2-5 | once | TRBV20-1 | TGCAGTGCTAGTAATGGCGGTGTCTCGCAAGAGACCCAGTACTTC | CSASNGGVSQETQYF
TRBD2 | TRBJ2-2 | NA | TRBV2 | TGTGCCAGCAGTGAGTTTAGCGGGAGTCCGGGGGAGCTGTTTTTT | CASSEFSGSPGELFF
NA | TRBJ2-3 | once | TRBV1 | TGCACCAGCAGCCAGGAACGGCTAGCGGGGGCCACAGATACGCAGTATTTT | CTSSQERLAGATDTQYF
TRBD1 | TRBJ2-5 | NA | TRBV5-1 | TGCGCCAGCAGCAACCTGGGACAGACCCAAGAGACCCAGTACTTC | CASSNLGQTQETQYF
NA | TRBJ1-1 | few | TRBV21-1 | TGTGCCAGCAGCAAAGCAGGGACAGAGAATGAAGCTTTCTTT | CASSKAGTENEAFF
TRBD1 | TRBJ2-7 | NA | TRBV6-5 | TGTGCCAGCAGTCCACTGGGACAGGTGACCTACGAGCAGTACTTC | CASSPLGQVTYEQYF
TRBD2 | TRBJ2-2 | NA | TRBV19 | TGTGCCAGTACCGGGACTAGCGGGGAGGACGGGGAGCTGTTTTTT | CASTGTSGEDGELFF
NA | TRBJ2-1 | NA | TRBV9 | TGTGCCAGCAGCGTAGGGGGCCGGGTCTACAATGAGCAGTTCTTC | CASSVGGRVYNEQFF
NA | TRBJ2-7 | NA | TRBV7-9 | TGTGCCAGCAGCTTAGTGCCATCGTCAGGGGTCGAGCAGTACTTC | CASSLVPSSGVEQYF
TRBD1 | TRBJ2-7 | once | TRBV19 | TGTGCCAGTAGTACCAGACAGGGGGCGCATGAGCAGTACTTC | CASSTRQGAHEQYF
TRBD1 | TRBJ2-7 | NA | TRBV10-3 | TGTGCCATCAGCTTGGGACAGGGGGGAATCGCCGAGCAGTACTTC | CAISLGQGGIAEQYF
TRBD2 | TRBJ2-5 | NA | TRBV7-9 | TGTGCCAGCAGCGTGGGACTAGCGATGGCACAAGAGACCCAGTACTTC | CASSVGLAMAQETQYF
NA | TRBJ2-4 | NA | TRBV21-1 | TGTGCCAGCAGTCTGACAAGAACTAGCGGGGGAAACCGTCGGACGTGGAACATTCAGTACTTC | CASSLTRTSGGNRRTWNIQYF
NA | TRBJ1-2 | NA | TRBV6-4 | TGTGCCAGCATCTCCTATGGCTACACCTTC | CASISYGYTF
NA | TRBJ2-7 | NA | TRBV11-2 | TGTGCCAGCAGCCTCGCCTACTTTTTCGAGCAGTACTTC | CASSLAYFFEQYF
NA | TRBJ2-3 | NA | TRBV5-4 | TGTGCCAGCAGCTTGGAAGCATCAGATACGCAGTATTTT | CASSLEASDTQYF
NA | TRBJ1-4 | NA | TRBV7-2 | TGTGCCAGCAGTAGGGGGGGCTTAAATGAAAAACTGTTTTTT | CASSRGGLNEKLFF
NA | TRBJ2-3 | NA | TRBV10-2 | TGCGCCAGCAGTGAGGAGGGCAGGAGCACAGATACGCAGTATTTT | CASSEEGRSTDTQYF
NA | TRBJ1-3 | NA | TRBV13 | TGTGCCAGCAGCTTAGTCCGCAGCTCTGGAAACACCATATATTTT | CASSLVRSSGNTIYF
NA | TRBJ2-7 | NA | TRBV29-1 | TGCAGCGTTGAAGAGACAAGCTCCTACGAGCAGTACTTC | CSVEETSSYEQYF
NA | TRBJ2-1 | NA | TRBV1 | TGCACCAGCAGCCATTCCATTTACCCCGTACAAAACAATGAGCAGTTCTTC | CTSSHSIYPVQNNEQFF
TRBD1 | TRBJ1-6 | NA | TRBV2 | TGTGCCAGCATGACAGGGGCCGATAATTCACCCCTCCACTTT | CASMTGADNSPLHF
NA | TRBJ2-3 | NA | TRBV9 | TGTGCCAGCAGCGTAGGAAACCATCACACGTTTACAGATACGCAGTATTTT | CASSVGNHHTFTDTQYF
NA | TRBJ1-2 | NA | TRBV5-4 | TGTGCCAGCAGCTCGGACACGTATGGCTACACCTTC | CASSSDTYGYTF
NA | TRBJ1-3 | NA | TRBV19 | TGTGCCAGTAGTAGGACTCAAGGAAACACCATATATTTT | CASSRTQGNTIYF
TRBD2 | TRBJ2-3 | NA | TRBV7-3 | TGTGCCAGCAGCTTAATTAGCGGGAGTCCAAATACGCAGTATTTT | CASSLISGSPNTQYF
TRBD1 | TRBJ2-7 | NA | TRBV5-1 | TGCGCCAGCAGCTTGGTACGTAGGGGGCCGAGGTACGAGCAGTACTTC | CASSLVRRGPRYEQYF
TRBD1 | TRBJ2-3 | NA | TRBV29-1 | TGCAGCGTTGAAGGGACAGGATTCGGAGATACGCAGTATTTT | CSVEGTGFGDTQYF
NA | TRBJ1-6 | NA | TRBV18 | TGTGCCAGCTCACCACCGGTTCTGGACAGTGATAATTCACCCCTCCACTTT | CASSPPVLDSDNSPLHF
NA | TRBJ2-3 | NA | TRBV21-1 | TGTGCCAGCAGCAAAGGGGGCCGAAGTACAGATACGCAGTATTTT | CASSKGGRSTDTQYF
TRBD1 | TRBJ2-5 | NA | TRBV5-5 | TGTGCCAGCAGCTTGGGGCAACAGGGGGCCGAAGAGACCCAGTACTTC | CASSLGQQGAEETQYF
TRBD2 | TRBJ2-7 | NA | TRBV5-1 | TGCGCCAGCAGCCAGACTAGCGGGAGTCAGTACGAGCAGTACTTC | CASSQTSGSQYEQYF
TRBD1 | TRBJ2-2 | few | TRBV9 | TGTGCCAGCAGCGTAGTCCGGGACAGGCCGAACACCGGGGAGCTGTTTTTT | CASSVVRDRPNTGELFF
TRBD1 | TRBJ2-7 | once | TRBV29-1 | TGCAGCGCTAAACGGACAGGGGATGGCTACGAGCAGTACTTC | CSAKRTGDGYEQYF
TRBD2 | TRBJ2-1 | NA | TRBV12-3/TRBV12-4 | TGTGCCAGCAGTTTGGGCAGCGGGGGTGAGTTCTTC | CASSLGSGGEFF
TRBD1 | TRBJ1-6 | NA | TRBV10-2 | TGCGCCAGCAGTGAGTCGTCAGGGGGTCCACCCCTCCACTTT | CASSESSGGPPLHF
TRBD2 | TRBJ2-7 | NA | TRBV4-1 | TGCGCCAGCAGCAACCAGGGAGGGGCATGGGACGAGCAGTACTTC | CASSNQGGAWDEQYF
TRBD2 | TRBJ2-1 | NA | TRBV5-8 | TGTGCCAGCAGCTATCACTTCGGGACTAGCGGGTCCCATGAGCAGTTCTTC | CASSYHFGTSGSHEQFF
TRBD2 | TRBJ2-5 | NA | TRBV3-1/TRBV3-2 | TGTGCCAGCAGCCAAGACAGCGGGAGGGCCCTAGGTGAGACCCAGTACTTC | CASSQDSGRALGETQYF
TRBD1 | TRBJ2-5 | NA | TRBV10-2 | TGCGCCAGCAGTGAGTCTGGACAGGGCGGTGGAGAGACCCAGTACTTC | CASSESGQGGGETQYF
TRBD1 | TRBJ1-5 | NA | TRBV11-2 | TGTGCCAGCAGCCTACAGGGGAGCAGCAATCAGCCCCAGCATTTT | CASSLQGSSNQPQHF
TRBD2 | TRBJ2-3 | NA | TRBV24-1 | TGTGCCACCAGTGATTGGACTAGCGGTGTCACAGATACGCAGTATTTT | CATSDWTSGVTDTQYF
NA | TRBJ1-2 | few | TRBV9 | TGTGCCAGCAGCGTAGCCTTACAGGGAGGGTATGGCTACACCTTC | CASSVALQGGYGYTF
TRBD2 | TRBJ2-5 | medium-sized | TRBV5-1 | TGCGCCAGCAGCGAACCGACTAGCGTGGATGAGACCCAGTACTTC | CASSEPTSVDETQYF
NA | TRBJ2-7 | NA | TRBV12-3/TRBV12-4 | TGTGCCAGCAGTTTAACCGTGCGGTACGAGCAGTACTTC | CASSLTVRYEQYF
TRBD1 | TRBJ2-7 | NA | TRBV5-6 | TGTGCCAGCAGCTTGGCCGGCGTGGACAGGGGGGTCTACGAGCAGTACTTC | CASSLAGVDRGVYEQYF
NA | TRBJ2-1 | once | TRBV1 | TGCACCAGCAGCCAAGAGAGCGGGAGACGGACCTACAATGAGCAGTTCTTC | CTSSQESGRRTYNEQFF
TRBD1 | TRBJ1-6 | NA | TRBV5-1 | TGCGCCAGCAGCCAGACAGGGGATAATTCACCCCTCCACTTT | CASSQTGDNSPLHF
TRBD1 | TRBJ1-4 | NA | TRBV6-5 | TGTGCCAGCAGACGGGACAGAGGCAGCGAAAAACTGTTTTTT | CASRRDRGSEKLFF
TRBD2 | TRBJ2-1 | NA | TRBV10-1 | TGCGCCAGCAGCTTAGCGGGAGATATCTACAATGAGCAGTTCTTC | CASSLAGDIYNEQFF
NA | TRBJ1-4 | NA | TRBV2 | TGTGCCAGCAGTCAGGCAGGGATCGGAGAAAAACTGTTTTTT | CASSQAGIGEKLFF
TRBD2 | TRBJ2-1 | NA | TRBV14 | TGTGCCAGCAGCCTCTTGGGACTAGGGGGGGACAATGAGCAGTTCTTC | CASSLLGLGGDNEQFF
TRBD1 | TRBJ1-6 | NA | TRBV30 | TGTGCCTGGAGGGGGAATCTCGGGACAGACTATAATTCACCCCTCCACTTT | CAWRGNLGTDYNSPLHF
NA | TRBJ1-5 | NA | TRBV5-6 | TGTGCCAGCAGCTTGCCGGGACATAGCAATCAGCCCCAGCATTTT | CASSLPGHSNQPQHF
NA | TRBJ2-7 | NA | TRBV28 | TGTGCCAGCAGTTTTCTCTACGAGCAGTACTTC | CASSFLYEQYF